The entry that follows covers one T cell receptor beta chain sequence. Its antigen target is currently unknown. There are no base qualities to consult, and no much larger clone falls within one base. The receptor library was made with the immunoSEQ multiplex PCR assay. For the multiplex PCR, a mixture combining 60 forward primers for TCR Vbeta segments and 13 reverse primers for TCR Jbeta segments was used. Amplification of the CDR3 region of rearranged TCR beta genes was performed with a multiplex PCR assay on genomic DNA. Amplified TCR beta libraries were sequenced as 87-base-pair reads on the Illumina HiSeq System. Processing in the source paper ran as follows. In a later analysis, about 80 million unique TCR beta chains were counted across the 650 to 700 repertoires, and roughly 9.9 million of these chains were shared by at least two donors. To remove PCR and sequencing errors, raw reads were error-corrected and collapsed into unique sequences using a nearest-neighbor algorithm that merged closely related sequences. Alignment of CDR3 sequences to IMGT reference sequences was used to assign V, D and J gene segments. For a sequence to be retained, a match of at least six nucleotides to both a V gene segment and a J gene segment was required. A rearrangement was called productive if the CDR3 had no stop codons and remained in frame with V and J, and every other rearrangement was called non-productive. Following IMGT convention, CDR3 was defined as the stretch from the second conserved V-encoded cysteine to the conserved J-encoded phenylalanine. In an earlier analysis of just under 600 of the donors, sequences lacking an unambiguous match to a single V gene segment were excluded. An earlier analysis of about 590 of the donors classified V segments as functional when productive rearrangements were above 56.7% and as segregating when the standard deviation between donors was above 5%. A statistical classification framework was built for diagnosing cytomegalovirus status from the catalog of TCR beta chain sequences. A later analysis assigned V and J genes by comparing TCR nucleotide sequences with IMGT/GENE-DB human TR gene sequences. Using the TCRdist pipeline, a later analysis assigned CDR3 sequences along with most-parsimonious VDJ recombination scenarios. In a later analysis, each TCR beta chain was defined by its CDR3 amino acid sequence together with its V-gene family, and reads lacking a unique V-gene family were excluded. A later analysis removed 450 to 600 highly shared, low-generation-probability nucleotide sequences to deal with suspected cross-contamination and a sequencing artifact. A later analysis calculated a clonal expansion index for each public chain from normalized within-repertoire ranks of inferred template counts. A later analysis computed generation probabilities with a VDJ recombination model fitted to out-of-frame rearrangements, and checked the results against IGoR. A later analysis scored TCR-TCR, TCR-HLA and TCR-CMV co-occurrence with hypergeometric tests, applying a repertoire-size bias correction to TCR pairs. A later analysis estimated false discovery rates by permuting HLA or CMV assignments 20 times. In a later analysis, co-occurring TCRs were grouped using DBSCAN, with TCRdist sequence similarity added in when clustering inside HLA-allele-positive subsets. Co-occurrence clustering excluded repertoires with fewer than 30,000 or more than 120,000 public chains, plus five with anomalous nucleotide sharing. TCRdb stores this immuneACCESS table with in-frame sequences only. Part of the clones is absent; in the studies checked, under half of the shortfall reflects unresolved V genes, and no reason is known for the rest. D and trimming come from the DNA, and the V and J calls and clone size come from that table. For this sample the table gives 40,000 to 50,000 clones, of which approximately 70% were detected only once. Together, the top ten hold approximately 6% of the sample.

This sample stems from a study of cytomegalovirus exposure and HLA in healthy donors (dated by TCRdb to the late 2010s). A note on the overall study: According to an earlier analysis of a few hundred of the donors, 150 million to 200 million T cells yielded 95 million to 140 million unique TCR beta sequences and roughly 280 Gb of sequence data. Around 320 gigabases of sequencing data and approximately 85 million unique TCR sequences were included in an early release covering about 700 HLA-typed donors. Of the roughly 430 genotyped donors, about 80% fell in the genetic ancestry cluster associated with self-reported Caucasian donors. The study aimed to test whether signatures of past pathogen exposure could be identified by cataloging public T cell receptors. The study profiled the T cell repertoires of approximately 700 subjects by immunosequencing and related them to cytomegalovirus serostatus. In addition to the first cohort of roughly 670 subjects, a separate validation cohort of under 150 different subjects was used. The study combined high-throughput TCR immunosequencing, statistical association of individual TCRs with disease status, and machine learning to predict cytomegalovirus infection status. A later analysis re-examined previously published TCR beta repertoires from more than 550 donors and added high-resolution HLA genotyping to investigate patterns of TCR occurrence. In the later analysis, no new phenotypic data were used to find candidate immune exposures; instead, reliance was placed on TCR beta sequences and their occurrence across donors. An earlier analysis of about 620 of the donors applied high-throughput TCR beta sequencing to assess whether each TCR beta V gene segment acted as functional or pseudogenic. Donor age, sex, ethnicity and CMV serostatus were collected together with the repertoire data. Genome-wide SNP genotypes for about three fifths of the roughly 670 donors were used in a later genetic analysis, which treated that subset as a discovery cohort. Every repertoire in the discovery cohort had been generated on one and the same sequencing platform. Both class I and class II loci were covered by HLA typing, at four-digit resolution. The number of typed donors differed by locus: about 629-640 for A, B, C, DRB1 and DQB1; 500 to 550 for DQA1; 606 for DPA1; and about 470 for DPB1. A few DR-DQ haplotypes were treated as single units for association and clustering because of strong linkage in the cohort. Among roughly 370 genotyped donors of the cohort, an average of around 240,000 unique TCR beta nucleotide sequences were sequenced per donor, 15% to 20% of them non-productive. What the authors observed across the whole study: A total of roughly 160 TCR beta chains were listed by the study as associated with cytomegalovirus. In a later analysis, HLA-associated TCR beta chains were found to be more clonally expanded and to have lower generation probabilities than equally common non-associated chains. Linkage disequilibrium might explain the correlated functional status among segregating V segments, but an unknown experimental factor could not be ruled out. The earlier analysis of 587 of the donors excluded approximately 15 rarely observed V segments, including chromosome 9 orphons, because counts were too low. A later genetic analysis reported fewer N-insertions in productive TCRs among donors in an Asian-associated ancestry cluster than the roughly 670-donor mean. In a later analysis, several top co-occurrence clusters were reported to appear linked to parvovirus B19, influenza, CMV and Epstein-Barr virus. The classifier was reported to diagnose cytomegalovirus status with high specificity and sensitivity in both the original and validation cohorts. A further reported finding was that TCR beta sequences accurately predicted the HLA-A and HLA-B alleles for most subjects in the first cohort. In a later analysis, most CMV-associated TCR beta chains were found to appear HLA-restricted, with HLA associations seemingly driven largely by CMV exposure. This cohort had only TCR beta chains sequenced, and the lack of alpha or paired-chain data limited which features could be detected. In a later analysis, over 15,000 TCR beta sequences were associated with specific HLA alleles at a false discovery rate of 0.05. The presence/absence analyses assumed that sequencing depth was roughly uniform across donors, and that assumption may not be true. The 87-base-pair reads could not distinguish some IMGT-functional V segments, including TRBV6-2 and TRBV6-3, so those segments were excluded. The authors suggested that the approach could potentially be extended to other disease states and immunological phenotypes. In a later genetic analysis, a missense DCLRE1C variant was associated with V-gene and J-gene trimming of TCR beta chains, and the association was replicated in an independent cohort. For the cohort, immune exposure information was limited to CMV serostatus. Most TCR sequences were observed very rarely across donors, whereas some public TCRs were present in many individuals. In an earlier analysis of around 500 of the donors, most TCR beta V segments appeared in productive rearrangements about 90% or about 30% of the time, broadly matching IMGT annotations. HLA typing was unavailable for some donors at each locus, so association tests used only the typed subset. A later analysis found that TCR association rates varied across HLA loci, with DRB1 alleles showing the most associated TCRs and HLA-C alleles the fewest. In vitro tests confirmed that a few of the cytomegalovirus-associated TCR beta chains recognize cytomegalovirus antigens. Assigning TCR associations to individual alleles was difficult when HLA alleles, especially DR and DQ, strongly co-occurred. A cluster of highly shared sequence variants was judged likely to be a technical artifact of the sequencing pipeline.

The cohort was made up of approximately 670 healthy bone marrow donors. Cohort members were all nominally healthy when sampled, although unrecorded immune exposures were likely present. The donor was CMV seronegative and belonged to the group of around 350 seronegative cohort members. Every donor gave a peripheral blood sample, and the peripheral blood mononuclear cells from that sample were used for TCR beta sequencing. Genomic DNA was extracted from the blood cell samples with the Qiagen DNeasy Blood Extraction Kit. In the germline V gene, CDR1 corresponds to SGHRS and CDR2 to YFSETQ. V is pared back by 4 bases and J by 2 bases, with 15 bases lying between the germline termini. The CDR3 holds 15 amino acids from the cysteine to the phenylalanine. This entry keeps only the CDR3 DNA: 45 bases, framed from base 1.

The rearranged chain carries TRBV5-1 and TRBJ2-5; TRBD2 is possibly the D segment (5 matching bases). This clonotype originated in a man aged 25 to 40 in good health and CMV-seronegative. The sequencing sample was made of PBMCs. The CDR3 protein: CASSRGQSPQETQYF. The DNA is TGCGCCAGCAGCCGCGGGCAGAGCCCTCAAGAGACCCAGTACTTC.